Presented here are 32 T cell receptor beta chains from one specimen sequenced in a study of blood T cell repertoires in COVID-19. Generated by immunoSEQ multiplex PCR, the TCRdb table keeps only in-frame clones and is missing some. The sample carries a few hundred thousand clones, more than 70% recorded once. Sequences were obtained from PBMCs or T cells enriched from blood (not recorded which). These receptors all stem from a woman aged 18-29 years who had been exposed to COVID-19.

The gene calls are TRBV15 and TRBJ2-3; tentatively, D is TRBD2 (6 bases). The CDR3 totals 20 residues. Germline V gives CDR1 LNHNV, CDR2 YYDKDF (reference sequence). Trimming took 0 bases from V and 3 from J, leaving 25 bases between them. CDR3 coding DNA: TGTGCCACCAGCAGAGATGGGGTTTGGACTTCGGCGGGAACTACAGATACGCAGTATTTT. It specifies CATSRDGVWTSAGTTDTQYF.

The rearrangement uses TRBV7-9 and TRBJ1-6; D is ambiguous. Germline-derived CDR1 and CDR2 are SEHNR and FQNEAQ (reference sequence). CDR3 size: 12 residues. V was pared by 3 bases and J by 10 bases, with 7 bases between. The DNA of the CDR3 is TGTGCCAGCAGCTTCGACTTCTCACCCCTCCACTTT. Translation: CASSFDFSPLHF. Variable domain in full (rest from reference TRBV7-9 and TRBJ1-6): DTGVSQNPRHKITKRGQNVTFRCDPISEHNRLYWYRQTLGQGPEFLTYFQNEAQLEKSRLLSDRFSAERPKGSFSTLEIQRTEQGDSAMYLCASSFDFSPLHFGNGTRLTVT.

V usage is TRBV30 and J usage is TRBJ1-1, with D possibly matching TRBD1 (5 bases). The V gene lost 5 bases and the J gene lost 7 bases, with 14 bases spanning the gap. The CDR3 sequence is 12 residues long. Germline assignment: CDR1 GTSNPN and CDR2 SVGIG (reference sequence). CDR3 DNA: TGTGCCTGGCGCAGGGTCGGGGGTGAAGCTTTCTTT. This gives the protein CAWRRVGGEAFF.

This chain connects TRBV24-1 to TRBJ1-1; D call uncertain. The V end was cut by 8 bases, the J end by 3 bases, with 9 bases between. The V gene's germline CDR1 is KGHDR and CDR2 SFDVKD. CDR3 length: 12 residues. CDR3 sequence reads: CATTDGYTEAFF. The CDR3 bases are TGTGCCACCACCGACGGGTACACTGAAGCTTTCTTT.

The chain recombines TRBV5-1 with TRBJ1-3; TRBD1 matches at 8 bases. V shed 2 bases, J shed 0 bases, and the junction held 7 bases outside the gene matches. The CDR3 loop spans 17 amino acids. From germline, CDR1 is SGHRS and CDR2 YFSETQ. The chain's CDR3 is CASSFSQGASSGNTIYF. CDR3 coding DNA: TGCGCCAGCAGCTTCAGTCAGGGGGCGAGCTCTGGAAACACCATATATTTT.

The count of this clone is one. The chain combines TRBV28 with TRBJ2-3; 13 nucleotides agree with TRBD2. Germline values: CDR1 MDHEN, CDR2 SYDVKM. The trim removed 5 bases at V and 0 bases at J, leaving 5 bases unmatched. The CDR3 runs to 17 residues. The CDR3 here is CASSLGLAGTSTDTQYF. For the CDR3, the DNA is TGTGCCAGCAGTCTGGGACTAGCGGGGACGAGCACAGATACGCAGTATTTT.

V gene TRBV7-2 combines with J gene TRBJ1-5; D is ambiguous. This CDR3 is built from 16 residues. V dropped 3 bases and J dropped 3 bases, with 15 bases sitting between them. The germline gives CDR1 SGHTA, CDR2 FQGNSA. The CDR3 loop reads CASSLWAPANNQPQHF. The CDR3 bases are TGTGCCAGCAGCTTGTGGGCCCCAGCTAACAATCAGCCCCAGCATTTT.

The chain combines TRBV9 with TRBJ2-3, with D hard to call. V shed 0 bases and J shed 3 bases, with 11 bases lying between them. Germline loops: CDR1 SGDLS, CDR2 YYNGEE. There are 15 residues in the CDR3. The CDR3 region is CASSVGGVVTDTQYF. The DNA of the CDR3 is TGTGCCAGCAGCGTAGGCGGAGTAGTTACAGATACGCAGTATTTT.

This clone came up a few times. V is TRBV21-1 and J is TRBJ2-7; the table's D call, TRBD2, was not checked against the DNA. TRBV21-1 is reported as a pseudogene. The CDR3 loop spans 17 amino acids. The CDR3 loop is CASSKGRKRKTPYEQYF. Written as DNA, the CDR3 is TGTGCCAGCAGCAAAGGGCGGAAGCGGAAGACACCCTACGAGCAGTACTTC.

The chain uses TRBV25-1 and TRBJ1-4, with D uncertain. CDR3 length: 11 residues. In germline, CDR1 is MGHDK, CDR2 SYGVNS. Deletions cut 8 bases from V and 8 bases from J, with 9 bases between. The CDR3, as DNA: TGTGCCAGCCCCGCGAGGGAAAAACTGTTTTTT. Translation: CASPAREKLFF.

This clone has just a few counts. The chain uses TRBV5-8 and TRBJ1-2; D may be TRBD1 (5 bases). The CDR3 runs 12 residues. Germline V gene sequence: CDR1 SGHTS, CDR2 YDEGEE. V was shortened by 0 bases and J by 7 bases, with 7 bases between the two germline ends. The CDR3 region has the DNA TGTGCCAGCAGCTTGGCAGGGCCTGGCTACACCTTC. This translates into CASSLAGPGYTF. The complete variable domain, with remaining parts taken from reference TRBV5-8 and TRBJ1-2, reads EAGVTQSPTHLIKTRGQQATLRCSPISGHTSVYWYQQALGLGLQFLLWYDEGEERNRGNFPPRFSGRQFPNYSSELNVNALELEDSALYLCASSLAGPGYTFGSGTRLTVV.

V and J are TRBV6-2 or TRBV6-3 and TRBJ1-5, with unresolved D. This CDR3 has 15 residues. The germline V gene has CDR1 MNHEY and CDR2 SVGEGT. Trimming stripped 2 bases from V and 5 bases from J, with 13 bases between. The DNA of the CDR3 is TGTGCCAGCAGTTACCCCGCGCACGGTGATCAGCCCCAGCATTTT. It is translated as CASSYPAHGDQPQHF.

The chain recombines TRBV2 with TRBJ1-4; D not certain. This CDR3 comprises 13 residues. V was shortened by 6 bases and J by 4 bases, with 9 bases between the two germline ends. Germline V gives CDR1 SNHLY, CDR2 FYNNEI. The CDR3 here is CASRFGVNEKLFF. For the CDR3, the DNA is TGTGCCAGCAGATTCGGGGTTAATGAAAAACTGTTTTTT.

The gene calls are TRBV5-1 and TRBJ1-6, with 8 nucleotides matching TRBD1. This CDR3 contains 14 residues. Germline assignment: CDR1 SGHRS and CDR2 YFSETQ. With V trimmed by 2 bases and J by 10 bases, 5 bases remained unmatched. The CDR3 region is CASSFEQGDSPLHF. CDR3 in DNA: TGCGCCAGCAGCTTTGAACAGGGGGACTCACCCCTCCACTTT.

This sequence joins TRBV5-1 and TRBJ2-5, with 10 bases lining up with TRBD2. Losses at the gene ends were 4 bases for V and 2 bases for J; bases not matched to a gene: 5. CDR3 length equals 15 residues. Germline CDR1 reads SGHRS; CDR2 reads YFSETQ. The CDR3 protein is CASSKLAGTQETQYF. The CDR3, as DNA: TGCGCCAGCAGCAAACTAGCGGGGACACAAGAGACCCAGTACTTC.

This chain uses TRBV30 with TRBJ1-3, with unresolved D. CDR1 and CDR2 from the germline V gene are GTSNPN and SVGIG (reference sequence). The CDR3 has 13 residues. Between the trimmed V and J ends, which lost 2 bases and 0 bases, there was a span of 5 bases. The CDR3 DNA follows: TGTGCCTGGAGTCTGAGCTCTGGAAACACCATATATTTT. Its translation: CAWSLSSGNTIYF. The variable domain in full, completed from reference TRBV30 and TRBJ1-3, reads SQTIHQWPATLVQPVGSPLSLECTVEGTSNPNLYWYRQAAGRGLQLLFYSVGIGQISSEVPQNLSASRPQDRQFILSSKKLLLSDSGFYLCAWSLSSGNTIYFGEGSWLTVV.

This clone was detected a few times. This chain joins TRBV10-3 and TRBJ2-1; TRBD2 matches 11 bases. The V segment lost 2 bases and the J segment 8 bases; nucleotides outside the gene matches: 5. CDR1 and CDR2 from the germline V gene are ENHRY and SYGVKD. The CDR3 covers 15 residues. The CDR3 DNA sequence: TGTGCCATCAGTGAGCCGGGACTAGCGGCCGATGAGCAGTTCTTC. Its protein is CAISEPGLAADEQFF.

This clone was counted a single time. The chain carries TRBV28 and TRBJ2-3; D ambiguous. The CDR3 has 12 amino acids. The germline V gene encodes CDR1 MDHEN and CDR2 SYDVKM. Trimming left V 5 bases short and J 2 bases short, with 5 bases between. In DNA, the CDR3 is TGTGCCAGCAGTCCACACACAGATACGCAGTATTTT. Encoded protein: CASSPHTDTQYF.

The V gene is TRBV27, the J gene TRBJ2-7, with 8 nucleotides matching TRBD1. CDR1 and CDR2 from the germline V gene are MNHEY and SMNVEV (reference sequence). The trim removed 2 bases at V and 5 bases at J, leaving 8 bases unmatched. This CDR3 is built from 15 residues. The CDR3 DNA follows: TGTGCCAGCAGTTTACTGGACAGGGTTCCCCACGAGCAGTACTTC. Translated: CASSLLDRVPHEQYF.

The count of this clone is one. V gene TRBV5-1 combines with J gene TRBJ1-1; the match to TRBD1 covers 8 bases. CDR1 and CDR2 from the germline V gene are SGHRS and YFSETQ. The J segment lost 1 base and the V segment lost 1 base, leaving 6 bases of the junction unmatched. The CDR3 has 16 amino acids. CDR3 protein: CASSLRPTGENTEAFF. CDR3 DNA: TGCGCCAGCAGCTTGAGGCCGACAGGGGAGAACACTGAAGCTTTCTTT.

The chain carries TRBV19 and TRBJ2-7; D unclear. The CDR3 extends over 13 amino acids. The germline V gene encodes CDR1 LNHDA and CDR2 SQIVND (reference sequence). Trimming removed 4 bases from V and 2 bases from J, with 9 bases in between. The CDR3 DNA is TGTGCCAGTAGTAAGACTCCTACCTACGAGCAGTACTTC. Its translation: CASSKTPTYEQYF.

V usage is TRBV30 and J usage is TRBJ1-4; 9 bases agree with TRBD1. The CDR3 contains 14 residues. V trimming: 3 bases; J trimming: 5 bases; junction bases outside the gene matches: 4. Germline V lookup: CDR1 GTSNPN, CDR2 SVGIG (reference sequence). CDR3 sequence: CAWSRQGGNEKLFF. In DNA, the CDR3 is TGTGCCTGGAGCCGACAGGGGGGGAATGAAAAACTGTTTTTT.

The J gene is TRBJ1-2, the V gene TRBV28, with TRBD1 matching 7 bases. Per the germline V gene, CDR1 is MDHEN and CDR2 is SYDVKM. V lost 7 bases, J lost 6 bases, and 14 bases stayed unmatched. This CDR3 spans 15 amino acids. The DNA of the CDR3 is TGTGCCAGCAAATCGATTGGCGACAGGGTACATGGCTACACCTTC. It is translated as CASKSIGDRVHGYTF.

V gene TRBV19 combines with J gene TRBJ2-1, with 9 nucleotides matching TRBD1. The CDR3 is 16 amino acids. CDR1 and CDR2 from the germline V gene are LNHDA and SQIVND (reference sequence). The J segment lost 1 base and the V segment lost 7 bases, leaving 8 bases of the junction unmatched. DNA for the CDR3: TGTGCCAGTACCGTAACACAGGGGGCTTCCTACAATGAGCAGTTCTTC. It is translated as CASTVTQGASYNEQFF.

This chain uses TRBV4-1 with TRBJ2-7; 12 bases are shared with TRBD1. CDR1 and CDR2 from the germline V gene are MGHRA and YSYEKL. This CDR3 contains 15 residues. Losses at the gene ends were 4 bases for V and 4 bases for J; bases not matched to a gene: 5. The CDR3: CASSPRDRGLYEQYF. CDR3 coding DNA: TGCGCCAGCAGCCCCCGGGACAGGGGGCTATACGAGCAGTACTTC.

The V and J genes are TRBV7-9 and TRBJ1-1, with D perhaps matching TRBD1 (5 bases). CDR1 SEHNR and CDR2 FQNEAQ come from the germline V gene (reference sequence). The CDR3 runs to 14 residues. Trimming cost V 7 bases and J 0 bases, with 12 bases left between them. CDR3 in amino acids: CASNNQDMNTEAFF. In nucleotides, the CDR3 is TGTGCCAGCAACAACCAGGACATGAACACTGAAGCTTTCTTT. Using reference TRBV7-9 and TRBJ1-1 for the parts outside the CDR3, the full variable domain is DTGVSQNPRHKITKRGQNVTFRCDPISEHNRLYWYRQTLGQGPEFLTYFQNEAQLEKSRLLSDRFSAERPKGSFSTLEIQRTEQGDSAMYLCASNNQDMNTEAFFGQGTRLTVV.

The genes are TRBV4-2 and TRBJ1-6; 7 nucleotides match TRBD1. Germline CDR1 is LGHNA and CDR2 is YNFKEQ. V lost 3 bases and J lost 7; bases outside the gene matches: 6. The CDR3 spans 15 residues. The CDR3 coding sequence is TGTGCCAGCAGCCAGCTAGGGACAGAGAATTCACCCCTCCACTTT. Translation gives CASSQLGTENSPLHF.

The rearrangement uses TRBV7-2 and TRBJ2-7; 12 nucleotides agree with TRBD2. Germline CDR1 and CDR2: SGHTA and FQGNSA. CDR3 length: 14 amino acids. V shed 5 bases and J 3 bases; nucleotides not matched to a gene: 2. CDR3 protein: CASSASGGVYEQYF. The CDR3 nucleotides are TGTGCCAGCAGCGCTAGCGGGGGGGTCTACGAGCAGTACTTC.

This chain links TRBV7-9 with TRBJ2-5, with 7 bases matching TRBD2. CDR1 and CDR2 from the germline V gene are SEHNR and FQNEAQ (reference sequence). With V trimmed by 5 bases and J by 1 base, 7 bases remained unmatched. There are 15 residues in the CDR3. CDR3 DNA sequence: TGTGCCAGCAGCCGAGGACTAGGCCCCCAAGAGACCCAGTACTTC. Translating gives CASSRGLGPQETQYF.

The rearrangement joins TRBV5-1 to TRBJ2-5; 11 bases fit TRBD2. The CDR3 runs 15 residues. The junction had 5 bases not matched to a gene; V was cut back by 2 bases and J by 5 bases. Germline assignment: CDR1 SGHRS and CDR2 YFSETQ. CDR3 sequence (DNA): TGCGCCAGCAGCTTTAGCGGGGGGGCTGGGGAGACCCAGTACTTC. It translates to CASSFSGGAGETQYF.

The rearrangement links TRBV11-2 to TRBJ2-7, with D perhaps matching TRBD1 (6 bases). Germline CDR1 and CDR2: SGHAT and FQNNGV. The CDR3 runs 13 residues. Trimming pared 5 bases from V and 3 bases from J, leaving 11 bases between. CDR3 sequence reads: CASSRQVSYEQYF. As DNA, the CDR3 is TGTGCCAGCAGCAGACAGGTGAGCTACGAGCAGTACTTC.

V and J are TRBV11-2 and TRBJ2-7; D not resolved. The CDR3 has 15 residues. Germline assignment: CDR1 SGHAT and CDR2 FQNNGV. Trimming shortened V by 7 bases and J by 2 bases, and 18 bases separated the two germline ends. Here the CDR3 reads CASIPRPGSPYEQYF. As DNA, the CDR3 is TGTGCCAGCATCCCTCGCCCGGGTTCCCCCTACGAGCAGTACTTC.